What follows are 30 T cell receptor beta chains derived from one specimen sequenced in a study of OX40 agonist ivuxolimab in advanced cancers. Libraries were prepared by immunoSEQ multiplex PCR; TCRdb keeps only in-frame clonotypes and omits some of them. Found here are approximately 98,000 clones, 75% to 95% of them singletons; the top ten hold 0.66%. The sequencing used CD4+ or CD8+ T cells sorted from blood, collected in a trial of the OX40 agonist ivuxolimab. The source of these receptors is an adult with an advanced solid tumor such as melanoma, head and neck, liver or kidney cancer.

The rearrangement uses TRBV7-2 and TRBJ2-2; no reliable D call. The CDR3 sequence is 17 residues long. The ends were cut back, 7 bases at V and 0 bases at J, with 18 bases in the middle. Germline-derived CDR1 and CDR2 are SGHTA and FQGNSA. The CDR3 sequence: CASTNRFDYANTGELFF. The CDR3 bases are TGTGCCAGCACCAACCGTTTTGATTATGCGAACACCGGGGAGCTGTTTTTT.

The chain links TRBV7-2 to TRBJ2-5; perhaps TRBD1 as D (5 bases). This CDR3 is built from 14 residues. The V gene lost 2 bases and the J gene lost 7 bases, with 14 bases spanning the gap. CDR1 is SGHTA and CDR2 is FQGNSA in the germline V gene. The CDR3, as DNA: TGTGCCAGCAGCTTACCCCGGCAGGGTGTGACCCAGTACTTC. This translates into CASSLPRQGVTQYF.

The V call is TRBV18, the J call TRBJ1-2; maybe TRBD1 (5 bases). CDR1 and CDR2 from the germline V gene are KGHSH and LQKENI. The CDR3 has 15 residues. V lost 2 bases to trimming and J lost 2 bases, with 12 bases between them. CDR3 bases: TGTGCCAGCTCACCAGGCTCGACAGCGAACTATGGCTACACCTTC. Its translation: CASSPGSTANYGYTF.

The V call is TRBV15, the J call TRBJ2-5; 7 bases fit TRBD2. V gave up 0 bases and J gave up 1 base; unmatched junction bases: 2. Germline assignment: CDR1 LNHNV and CDR2 YYDKDF (reference sequence). This CDR3 is built from 15 residues. Written as DNA, the CDR3 is TGTGCCACCAGCAGAGATCCTAGCGGCCAAGAGACCCAGTACTTC. Translating it yields CATSRDPSGQETQYF.

This chain uses TRBV27 with TRBJ2-1; D is perhaps TRBD2 (5 bases). CDR3 length: 13 residues. The germline V gene has CDR1 MNHEY and CDR2 SMNVEV (reference sequence). The ends were cut back, 6 bases at V and 7 bases at J, with 13 bases in the middle. The CDR3 nucleotides are TGTGCCAGCAGAAGAGGGCAGTTTAATGAGCAGTTCTTC. Its protein product is CASRRGQFNEQFF.

V and J are TRBV27 and TRBJ1-3; D is uncertain. Trimming shortened V by 3 bases and J by 0 bases, and 6 bases separated the two germline ends. Germline V gene sequence: CDR1 MNHEY, CDR2 SMNVEV (reference sequence). The CDR3 consists of 14 residues. The CDR3 DNA reads as TGTGCCAGCAGTTTTGGCAGCTCTGGAAACACCATATATTTT. As protein: CASSFGSSGNTIYF.

This chain connects TRBV5-6 to TRBJ2-2; TRBD1 matches 7 bases. The length of the CDR3 is 17 residues. CDR1 and CDR2 from the germline V gene are SGHDT and YYEEEE. V was pared by 4 bases and J by 4 bases, with 13 bases of the junction left unmatched. The CDR3 spells CASSRATGQGSTGELFF. In DNA form, the CDR3 reads TGTGCCAGCAGCCGGGCGACAGGGCAGGGGAGCACCGGGGAGCTGTTTTTT. The whole variable domain, remainder taken from reference TRBV5-6 and TRBJ2-2, is DAGVTQSPTHLIKTRGQQVTLRCSPKSGHDTVSWYQQALGQGPQFIFQYYEEEERQRGNFPDRFSGHQFPNYSSELNVNALLLGDSALYLCASSRATGQGSTGELFFGEGSRLTVL.

This clone was seen a single time. The chain couples TRBV30 to TRBJ2-1; 7 bases match TRBD2. V gave up 4 bases and J gave up 5 bases; unmatched junction bases: 5. CDR1 is GTSNPN and CDR2 is SVGIG in the germline V gene (reference sequence). The CDR3 totals 13 residues. CDR3 coding DNA: TGTGCCTGGAATGGGCTAGCGGACAATGAGCAGTTCTTC. It translates to CAWNGLADNEQFF.

This rearrangement joins TRBV5-4 to TRBJ2-5; TRBD2 is a possible D gene (6 bases). Germline values: CDR1 SGHNT, CDR2 YYREEE (reference sequence). The CDR3 consists of 14 residues. V was pared by 4 bases and J by 10 bases, with 20 bases between. The chain's CDR3 is CASSHLGGLVDQYF. The CDR3 coding sequence is TGTGCCAGCAGCCACTTGGGGGGACTGGTAGACCAGTACTTC.

This rearrangement joins TRBV30 to TRBJ2-5, with a possible D match to TRBD2 (6 bases). The V and J ends lost 7 bases and 4 bases respectively, with 16 bases between them. CDR1 is GTSNPN, CDR2 SVGIG, per germline (reference sequence). The CDR3 sequence is 13 residues long. DNA of the CDR3: TGTGCCTTGAGGGCTCGGGGGTCAGAGACCCAGTACTTC. It encodes CALRARGSETQYF. Combining the CDR3 with reference TRBV30 and TRBJ2-5 gives the whole variable domain SQTIHQWPATLVQPVGSPLSLECTVEGTSNPNLYWYRQAAGRGLQLLFYSVGIGQISSEVPQNLSASRPQDRQFILSSKKLLLSDSGFYLCALRARGSETQYFGPGTRLLVL.

This chain uses TRBV19 with TRBJ1-4; 9 bases map to TRBD1. Trimming took 0 bases from V and 8 from J; bases not matched to a gene: 10. Germline loops: CDR1 LNHDA, CDR2 SQIVND (reference sequence). The CDR3 spans 17 residues. In nucleotides, the CDR3 is TGTGCCAGTAGTATAGACTTCCGGGGACAGGGAGGCGAAAAACTGTTTTTT. Its translation is CASSIDFRGQGGEKLFF.

This clone appeared a few times. This chain uses TRBV21-1 with TRBJ2-7. TRBV21-1 is reported as a pseudogene. This CDR3 spans 12 amino acids. CDR3: CASIFRDGEQYF. CDR3 nucleotides: TGTGCCAGCATCTTCAGGGACGGGGAGCAGTACTTC.

Here the CDR3 reads CASSLGLGDNEQFF. The CDR3 DNA reads as TGTGCCAGCAGCTTGGGACTAGGTGACAATGAGCAGTTCTTC. The chain is built from TRBV11-3 and TRBJ2-1, with 8 bases that match TRBD2. V gave up 3 bases and J gave up 5 bases; unmatched junction bases: 3. CDR3 size: 14 residues. Germline V lookup: CDR1 SGHNT, CDR2 YENEEA.

The gene calls are TRBV7-9 and TRBJ1-2; TRBD1 aligns across 8 bases. V was pared by 5 bases and J by 6 bases, with 5 bases of the junction left unmatched. The germline V gene encodes CDR1 SEHNR and CDR2 FQNEAQ (reference sequence). The CDR3 is 13 amino acids. The CDR3 nucleotides read TGTGCCAGCAGCAACAGGGGGAAGGATGGCTACACCTTC. It yields the protein CASSNRGKDGYTF.

The chain recombines TRBV9 with TRBJ2-7, with D possibly matching TRBD1 (5 bases). The V and J ends lost 0 bases and 6 bases respectively, with 13 bases between them. Looked up from germline, CDR1 is SGDLS and CDR2 is YYNGEE. CDR3 size: 14 residues. The CDR3 here is CASSVGDIRGEQYF. The CDR3 nucleotides read TGTGCCAGCAGCGTAGGAGATATTAGGGGCGAGCAGTACTTC.

J is TRBJ2-3 and V is TRBV5-1, with 8 bases lining up with TRBD1. The V gene end was trimmed by 0 bases and the J gene end by 3 bases; junction bases not matched to a gene: 3. Germline V lookup: CDR1 SGHRS, CDR2 YFSETQ. CDR3 length equals 15 residues. CDR3 loop: CASSLGQGATDTQYF. The CDR3 DNA sequence: TGCGCCAGCAGCTTGGGGCAGGGGGCTACAGATACGCAGTATTTT.

The V gene is TRBV30, the J gene TRBJ1-6; TRBD1 aligns across 7 bases. After removal of 1 base from V and 7 bases from J, the junction contained 13 bases not matched to a gene. This CDR3 has 17 residues. The germline V gene encodes CDR1 GTSNPN and CDR2 SVGIG (reference sequence). The CDR3 DNA reads as TGTGCCTGGAGTGCACTCGGTTCGGCAGGGGGGAATTCACCCCTCCACTTT. It yields the protein CAWSALGSAGGNSPLHF.

The V call is TRBV10-3, the J call TRBJ1-2; tentative D call: TRBD1 (6 bases). The CDR3 runs 14 residues. Germline CDR1 is ENHRY and CDR2 is SYGVKD. V was trimmed by 6 bases and J by 0 bases, leaving 11 bases between them. The CDR3 protein is CAIRETGTNYGYTF. CDR3 in DNA: TGTGCCATCAGGGAGACAGGAACTAACTATGGCTACACCTTC.

The chain couples TRBV29-1 to TRBJ1-1, with TRBD1 as a possible D gene (6 bases). The V and J ends lost 8 bases and 6 bases respectively, with 10 bases between them. Germline assignment: CDR1 SQVTM and CDR2 ANQGSEA. The CDR3 runs to 10 residues. CDR3 region: CSPGEAEAFF. The CDR3 DNA reads TGCAGCCCAGGGGAAGCTGAAGCTTTCTTT.

J is TRBJ2-3 and V is TRBV6-1; D unclear. Germline lookup yields CDR1 MNHNS and CDR2 SASEGT. There are 15 residues in the CDR3. Deletions cut 5 bases from V and 0 bases from J, with 12 bases between. The CDR3 DNA reads TGTGCCAGCAGTTCCACGGTGGGCAGCACAGATACGCAGTATTTT. Amino acids: CASSSTVGSTDTQYF.

The J gene is TRBJ2-5, the V gene TRBV19; 10 bases line up with TRBD1. Looked up from germline, CDR1 is LNHDA and CDR2 is SQIVND (reference sequence). This CDR3 region has 12 residues. The ends lost 9 bases at V and 4 bases at J; junction bases unmatched: 2. In nucleotides, the CDR3 is TGTGCCAGCGGGACAGGGGCAGAGACCCAGTACTTC. It codes for CASGTGAETQYF.

The CDR3: CAGSWGMNTEAFF. The CDR3 region has the DNA TGTGCCGGTTCTTGGGGGATGAACACTGAAGCTTTCTTT. The chain joins TRBV19 to TRBJ1-1, with a tentative D call TRBD1 (5 bases). With 11 bases removed from V and 0 bases from J, the gap between germline ends came to 13 bases. Germline V lookup: CDR1 LNHDA, CDR2 SQIVND (reference sequence). This CDR3 region has 13 residues. Variable domain in full (rest from reference TRBV19 and TRBJ1-1): DGGITQSPKYLFRKEGQNVTLSCEQNLNHDAMYWYRQDPGQGLRLIYYSQIVNDFQKGDIAEGYSVSREKKESFPLTVTSAQKNPTAFYLCAGSWGMNTEAFFGQGTRLTVV.

This clone was recorded only once. V is TRBV6-5 and J is TRBJ1-1; D is perhaps TRBD1 (6 bases). The germline gives CDR1 MNHEY, CDR2 SVGAGI. CDR3 length equals 16 residues. V gave up 4 bases and J gave up 2 bases, with 17 bases separating them. The CDR3 is CASSSGLMGANTEAFF. DNA of the CDR3: TGTGCCAGCAGTTCCGGACTCATGGGGGCTAACACTGAAGCTTTCTTT.

The V call is TRBV19, the J call TRBJ2-2, with no clear D. This CDR3 is 12 amino acids long. Trimming stripped 5 bases from V and 3 bases from J, with 4 bases between. Germline V gene data show CDR1 as LNHDA and CDR2 as SQIVND (reference sequence). CDR3 sequence: CASSAYTGELFF. The CDR3 DNA reads TGTGCCAGTAGTGCTTACACCGGGGAGCTGTTTTTT.

This clone was seen only a few times. The V call is TRBV2, the J call TRBJ1-2, with no clear D. The V gene lost 8 bases and the J gene lost 7 bases, with 8 bases spanning the gap. Germline V gives CDR1 SNHLY, CDR2 FYNNEI. CDR3 size: 10 residues. For the CDR3, the DNA is TGTGCCAGCCACGCAGTTGGCTACACCTTC. Its protein product is CASHAVGYTF.

This chain uses TRBV4-2 with TRBJ2-4; TRBD1 aligns across 9 bases. The V gene's germline CDR1 is LGHNA and CDR2 YNFKEQ. This CDR3 is built from 15 residues. V was clipped by 1 base and J by 8 bases; unmatched bases: 6. In nucleotides, the CDR3 is TGTGCCAGCAGCCAAGGGGACAGGGAGGGTGACATTCAGTACTTC. It is translated as CASSQGDREGDIQYF.

The chain recombines TRBV5-3 with TRBJ2-7; TRBD2 is a possible D gene (6 bases). TRBV5-3 is an ORF for which the function is uncertain. The CDR3 consists of 15 residues. Trimming cost V 4 bases and J 3 bases, with 17 bases left between them. CDR3: CARSGSGGVGYEQYF. The CDR3 DNA is TGTGCCAGAAGCGGCTCGGGCGGGGTCGGCTACGAGCAGTACTTC.

The CDR3 is CASIRGGELFF. In DNA form, the CDR3 reads TGTGCCAGCATTAGGGGGGGGGAGCTGTTTTTT. The chain employs TRBV6-5 and TRBJ2-2, with a weak D call TRBD1 (6 bases). V dropped 7 bases and J dropped 8 bases, with 8 bases sitting between them. The CDR3 totals 11 residues. The germline V gene has CDR1 MNHEY and CDR2 SVGAGI.

This chain uses TRBV5-4 with TRBJ2-2, with 7 bases identical to TRBD2. The CDR3 runs 18 residues. With V trimmed by 0 bases and J by 0 bases, 8 bases remained unmatched. Germline V CDR1 and CDR2: SGHNT, YYREEE (reference sequence). CDR3 protein: CASSLEPSGTTNTGELFF. The CDR3 DNA reads TGTGCCAGCAGCTTGGAGCCCAGCGGGACGACGAACACCGGGGAGCTGTTTTTT. Together with reference TRBV5-4 and TRBJ2-2, the CDR3 gives the full variable domain: ETGVTQSPTHLIKTRGQQVTLRCSSQSGHNTVSWYQQALGQGPQFIFQYYREEENGRGNFPPRFSGLQFPNYSSELNVNALELDDSALYLCASSLEPSGTTNTGELFFGEGSRLTVL.

J is TRBJ2-2 and V is TRBV4-2, with D perhaps assigned TRBD1 or TRBD2 (6 bases each). The V gene's germline CDR1 is LGHNA and CDR2 YNFKEQ. Trimming left V 3 bases short and J 6 bases short, with 26 bases between. The CDR3 covers 19 residues. In DNA form, the CDR3 reads TGTGCCAGCAGCCAGAAGGACTCTCGGCTCCTAGGGGGGCCCGGGGAGCTGTTTTTT. Protein sequence: CASSQKDSRLLGGPGELFF.